This TCR beta chain was documented in a study of blood T cell repertoires in COVID-19 (dated by TCRdb to 2019 to 2021). With respect to the entire study: Samples covering the acute and convalescent phases of COVID-19 were provided by collaborators in the United States, Italy and Spain. A freely available public database, intended as a resource for researchers studying the immune response to SARS-CoV-2, is where the repertoires were released. Where HLA class I and class II types were available, the types were taken from metadata supplied by the sample provider, not from assay-based typing. The dataset comprised deeply sampled blood TCRbeta repertoires from subjects exposed to, actively infected with, or recovered from COVID-19. The samples were drawn from the first 160 participants of the ongoing ImmuneRACE study and from over 950 subjects provided by 6 global collaborators. Nearly every sample came with metadata listing a de-identified subject ID, COVID-19 status, age in years and sex. The prospective study material was composed of cDNA or gDNA derived from T cells, B-cell-depleted T cells, or PBMCs.

The collaborating institutions used their own protocols to collect whole blood in K2EDTA tubes. For TCRbeta analysis, collaborator samples were shipped as frozen whole blood, as isolated PBMCs, or as DNA extracted from either sample type. The immunoSEQ Assay, a bias-controlled multiplex PCR, was used to amplify TCRbeta CDR3 regions from genomic DNA. On the study's bioinformatics: The number of nucleated cells in each sample was estimated by amplification of reference gene primers within the assay. To quantify the absolute abundance of each unique TCRbeta CDR3 rearrangement, sequence reads were collapsed and filtered. For each sample, productive Simpson clonality was calculated as the square root of Simpson's diversity index over productive rearrangements. TCRdb limited this immuneACCESS table to in-frame rearrangements with V and J called. A share of clones is missing; checked studies link under half to unresolved V genes, and the rest is unexplained. The V and J calls and the clone size are those of that table, but D and trimming were determined from the DNA. Here the sample has about 110,000 clones; around 90% occur a single time. The ten largest clones take up around 1.1% of the sample.

As for this clone: Its target antigen remains unknown. Base qualities are missing; no much larger clone stands one base away.

Overall study outcomes, separate from this receptor: How much clinical and demographic metadata was included differed by source and by participant, and the metadata was provided uncurated.

V loses 5 bases of germline sequence and J loses 1 base, and the interval between the two ends is 14 bases. The CDR3, from cysteine to phenylalanine, totals 16 residues. The retained sequence is limited to the CDR3, 48 bases, with the frame set at the first base. CDR1 and CDR2 (SGHVS, FNYEAQ) derive from the germline V gene. The chain is assembled from TRBV7-6 and TRBJ2-2; TRBD2 might be the D gene, on 6 matching bases. The receptor was derived from a human donor in a cohort sampled during active COVID-19. The sample comprised peripheral blood. The nucleotide sequence reads as follows: TGTGCCAGCAGCCCGCGTCGCGGGGAGAACACCGGGGAGCTGTTTTTT. Its coded protein is CASSPRRGENTGELFF. When the CDR3 is completed using the reference TRBV7-6 and TRBJ2-2 genes on either side, the full variable domain is GAGVSQSPRYKVTKRGQDVALRCDPISGHVSLYWYRQALGQGPEFLTYFNYEAQQDKSGLPNDRFSAERPEGSISTLTIQRTEQRDSAMYRCASSPRRGENTGELFFGEGSRLTVL.